What follows are 5 T cell receptor beta chains derived from one specimen sequenced in a study of cytomegalovirus exposure and HLA in healthy donors. Only in-frame clones appear in the TCRdb table, and some are missing; sequencing was by immunoSEQ multiplex PCR. The sample shows over 100,000 clones, nearly 90% of them seen only once. The sample comprised PBMCs. The receptors stem from a woman younger than 35 in good health and CMV-seronegative.

The gene calls are TRBV5-4 and TRBJ2-3, with D perhaps matching TRBD2 (7 bases). V gave up 4 bases and J gave up 3 bases, with 21 bases separating them. Germline CDR1 is SGHNT and CDR2 is YYREEE (reference sequence). This CDR3 is 17 amino acids long. The CDR3 nucleotides read TGTGCCAGCAGCCCTCGGGGGGCAGGGATTGATACAGATACGCAGTATTTT. Encoded protein: CASSPRGAGIDTDTQYF.

This chain links TRBV19 with TRBJ1-5, with D tentatively TRBD1 (5 bases). Germline CDR1 LNHDA, CDR2 SQIVND (reference sequence). This CDR3 is 13 amino acids long. The V and J ends lost 5 bases and 6 bases respectively, with 11 bases between them. The DNA of the CDR3 is TGTGCCAGTAGTTATCACAGGAGTCAGCCCCAGCATTTT. Its translation is CASSYHRSQPQHF.

The chain has TRBV5-1 and TRBJ2-2, with a possible D match to TRBD1 (5 bases). Germline lookup yields CDR1 SGHRS and CDR2 YFSETQ. The ends were cut back, 2 bases at V and 6 bases at J, with 11 bases in the middle. The CDR3 has 14 residues. CDR3 amino acids: CASSFPTDSGELFF. The CDR3 coding sequence is TGCGCCAGCAGCTTTCCGACAGATTCCGGGGAGCTGTTTTTT. The full variable domain, its missing parts supplied by reference TRBV5-1 and TRBJ2-2, is KAGVTQTPRYLIKTRGQQVTLSCSPISGHRSVSWYQQTPGQGLQFLFEYFSETQRNKGNFPGRFSGRQFSNSRSEMNVSTLELGDSALYLCASSFPTDSGELFFGEGSRLTVL.

This rearrangement joins TRBV2 to TRBJ1-2; tentative D call: TRBD1 (5 bases). Germline lookup yields CDR1 SNHLY and CDR2 FYNNEI. Trimming pared 8 bases from V and 5 bases from J, leaving 15 bases between. The CDR3 has 13 amino acids. CDR3: CASGRGVGYGYTF. Here the CDR3 DNA reads TGTGCCAGCGGGAGGGGAGTAGGGTATGGCTACACCTTC. Full variable domain (missing parts from reference TRBV2 and TRBJ1-2): EPEVTQTPSHQVTQMGQEVILRCVPISNHLYFYWYRQILGQKVEFLVSFYNNEISEKSEIFDDQFSVERPDGSNFTLKIRSTKLEDSAMYFCASGRGVGYGYTFGSGTRLTVV.

This clone was observed once. The chain is built from TRBV6-1 and TRBJ2-7; 8 positions match TRBD1. CDR1 MNHNS and CDR2 SASEGT come from the germline V gene. The CDR3 has 12 residues. With 9 bases clipped from V and 4 bases from J, the junction kept 5 bases outside the gene matches. CDR3 bases: TGTGCCAGTACGGACAGGGCATACGAGCAGTACTTC. This codes for CASTDRAYEQYF.